This T cell receptor beta chain is drawn from a study of cytomegalovirus exposure and HLA in healthy donors. Researchers ran the PCR with 60 Vbeta and 13 Jbeta primers. Source study methods: A later analysis counted some 87 million unique TCR beta chains, around 11 million shared. This table comes from immunoSEQ multiplex PCR, and its TCRdb copy is limited to in-frame clones, with some not included. V and J calls and clone size are those listed in that table; D and trimming were worked out from the DNA. The profile covers more than 150,000 clones, with approximately 79% appearing a single time and less than 7% taken by the ten largest. Study-level points and caveats: Earlier analysis found most TCR beta V segments productive about 90% or about 30% of the time. Reports indicated that the classifier achieved high specificity and sensitivity in diagnosing cytomegalovirus status. Accurate prediction of most subjects' HLA-A and HLA-B alleles from TCR beta sequences was reported.

The CDR3 has 16 amino acids. V lost 0 bases, J lost 4 bases, and 2 bases stayed unmatched. Germline-derived CDR1 and CDR2 are LGHNA and YSLEER. Concerning this clone: The antigen is not known.

V is TRBV4-3 and J is TRBJ2-7, with 14 bases fitting TRBD2. The sample consisted of PBMCs. The receptor comes from a man in his forties in good health and CMV-seropositive. As DNA, the CDR3 is TGCGCCAGCAGCCAAGATGGGACTAGCGGGGGTTACGAGCAGTACTTC. It encodes CASSQDGTSGGYEQYF.